Detailed here is one T cell receptor beta chain. The antigen is undetermined. The donors belonged to the approximately 110-subject validation cohort, separate from the approximately 670-subject first cohort. Germline V gene lookup returns CDR1 LNHDA and CDR2 SQIVND (reference sequence). After removal of 5 bases from V and 6 bases from J, the junction contained 11 bases not matched to a gene. The CDR3 contains 16 residues. The data belong to a study of cytomegalovirus exposure and HLA in healthy donors. Data came from immunoSEQ multiplex PCR; TCRdb stores just in-frame clones and leaves some out. Of some 150,000 clones listed, about 91% are singletons. Findings and caveats of the study: Most TCRs appeared rarely, but some public TCRs recurred in many donors. Researchers counted roughly 160 TCR beta chains as cytomegalovirus-associated.

The sequence came from a man between 18 and 29 years old in good health and CMV-seropositive. V gene TRBV19 combines with J gene TRBJ2-2; TRBD2 matches 8 bases. Sequenced: PBMCs. The CDR3 DNA follows: TGTGCCAGTAGTTCCCCTAGCGGGCCCAGGGCCGGGGAGCTGTTTTTT. Protein product: CASSSPSGPRAGELFF.